Listed below are T cell receptor beta chains from one sample, sequenced in a study of T cell responses to AZD1222 COVID-19 vaccine. Assay: immunoSEQ multiplex PCR; the TCRdb copy retains only in-frame clones and omits some. The sample lists some 97,000 clones, around 90% occurring once. The material was peripheral blood, obtained on day 0 of AZD1222 vaccination. These TCRs come from an adult in good health. Both conserved end residues are part of each CDR3. A D gene is named only where the DNA matches it firmly. Where a row states a size, it is once, few, many or the class of an expanded clone; other rows omit it.

j_call: TRBJ1-3
v_call: TRBV9
clone_size: once
d_call: -
cdr3_aa: CASSVAGGLGNTIYF
cdr3_nt: TGTGCCAGCAGCGTAGCTGGAGGGCTTGGAAACACCATATATTTT

j_call: TRBJ1-3
v_call: TRBV5-1
clone_size: -
d_call: TRBD1
cdr3_aa: CASSPRGRLNSGNTIYF
cdr3_nt: TGCGCCAGCAGCCCCAGGGGGCGCTTAAACTCTGGAAACACCATATATTTT

j_call: TRBJ1-2
v_call: TRBV27
clone_size: -
d_call: -
cdr3_aa: CASGKGLEYGYTF
cdr3_nt: TGTGCCAGCGGTAAGGGATTGGAATATGGCTACACCTTC

j_call: TRBJ2-1
v_call: TRBV7-8
clone_size: -
d_call: -
cdr3_aa: CASSPTFNEQFF
cdr3_nt: TGTGCCAGCAGCCCGACTTTCAATGAGCAGTTCTTC

j_call: TRBJ2-7
v_call: TRBV13
clone_size: once
d_call: TRBD1
cdr3_aa: CASSSRDRGIISYEQYF
cdr3_nt: TGTGCCAGCAGCTCCAGGGACAGGGGGATTATATCGTACGAGCAGTACTTC

j_call: TRBJ1-3
v_call: TRBV11-2
clone_size: -
d_call: -
cdr3_aa: CASSLDHGYSGNTIYF
cdr3_nt: TGTGCCAGCAGCTTAGATCACGGGTACTCTGGAAACACCATATATTTT

j_call: TRBJ2-2
v_call: TRBV6-1
clone_size: -
d_call: -
cdr3_aa: CASSEAYWGPLNTGELFF
cdr3_nt: TGTGCCAGCAGTGAAGCCTATTGGGGCCCGTTGAACACCGGGGAGCTGTTTTTT

j_call: TRBJ2-1
v_call: TRBV28
clone_size: once
d_call: -
cdr3_aa: CASSSPPEGRGGEQFF
cdr3_nt: TGTGCCAGCAGTAGTCCGCCTGAGGGCCGAGGAGGTGAGCAGTTCTTC

j_call: TRBJ2-7
v_call: TRBV9
clone_size: -
d_call: TRBD1
cdr3_aa: CASSARRQGAYEQYF
cdr3_nt: TGTGCCAGCTCTGCACGCAGGCAGGGGGCCTACGAGCAGTACTTC

j_call: TRBJ2-1
v_call: TRBV27
clone_size: -
d_call: TRBD2
cdr3_aa: CASSSTLAGAYNEQFF
cdr3_nt: TGTGCCAGCAGTTCCACACTAGCGGGAGCCTACAATGAGCAGTTCTTC

j_call: TRBJ2-7
v_call: TRBV6-6
clone_size: -
d_call: TRBD1
cdr3_aa: CASSLSGGAYEQYF
cdr3_nt: TGTGCCAGCAGCCTCTCAGGGGGCGCCTACGAGCAGTACTTC

j_call: TRBJ1-1
v_call: TRBV27
clone_size: -
d_call: -
cdr3_aa: CASSWAQDAEAFF
cdr3_nt: TGTGCCAGCAGTTGGGCACAGGACGCTGAAGCTTTCTTT

j_call: TRBJ2-7
v_call: TRBV28
clone_size: -
d_call: TRBD2
cdr3_aa: CASSLDPGLALYEQYF
cdr3_nt: TGTGCCAGCAGTTTAGACCCGGGACTAGCGCTCTACGAGCAGTACTTC

j_call: TRBJ2-7
v_call: TRBV3-1/TRBV3-2
clone_size: -
d_call: -
cdr3_aa: CASSHRGGYEQYF
cdr3_nt: TGTGCCAGCAGCCACCGGGGAGGCTACGAGCAGTACTTC

j_call: TRBJ2-7
v_call: TRBV28
clone_size: -
d_call: TRBD1
cdr3_aa: CASSDTGTGFYEQYF
cdr3_nt: TGTGCCAGCAGCGACACCGGGACAGGGTTTTACGAGCAGTACTTC

j_call: TRBJ2-1
v_call: TRBV10-1
clone_size: -
d_call: TRBD1
cdr3_aa: CASSGQGHEQFF
cdr3_nt: TGCGCCAGCAGCGGACAGGGCCATGAGCAGTTCTTC

j_call: TRBJ2-7
v_call: TRBV12-3/TRBV12-4
clone_size: -
d_call: TRBD2
cdr3_aa: CASSLTSGAEQYF
cdr3_nt: TGTGCCAGCAGTTTGACTAGCGGGGCCGAGCAGTACTTC

j_call: TRBJ2-7
v_call: TRBV28
clone_size: -
d_call: -
cdr3_aa: CASSQGPYEQYF
cdr3_nt: TGTGCCAGCAGCCAGGGACCCTACGAGCAGTACTTC

j_call: TRBJ2-2
v_call: TRBV25-1
clone_size: -
d_call: TRBD1
cdr3_aa: CASTGTGGNTGELFF
cdr3_nt: TGTGCCAGCACCGGGACAGGGGGAAACACCGGGGAGCTGTTTTTT

j_call: TRBJ2-1
v_call: TRBV19
clone_size: -
d_call: -
cdr3_aa: CASSTRGGVNEQFF
cdr3_nt: TGTGCCAGTAGTACCAGGGGAGGGGTCAATGAGCAGTTCTTC

j_call: TRBJ1-5
v_call: TRBV28
clone_size: -
d_call: -
cdr3_aa: CASSLFGDIYNQPQHF
cdr3_nt: TGTGCCAGCAGTTTATTTGGAGACATATACAATCAGCCCCAGCATTTT

j_call: TRBJ1-1
v_call: TRBV10-1
clone_size: once
d_call: TRBD1
cdr3_aa: CASSTDRGGTEAFF
cdr3_nt: TGCGCCAGCAGCACGGACAGGGGGGGAACTGAAGCTTTCTTT

j_call: TRBJ2-7
v_call: TRBV27
clone_size: few
d_call: -
cdr3_aa: CASSLITGTHEQYF
cdr3_nt: TGTGCCAGCAGTTTAATCACAGGGACCCACGAGCAGTACTTC

j_call: TRBJ1-2
v_call: TRBV25-1
clone_size: few
d_call: TRBD1
cdr3_aa: CASSAANRGDYGYTF
cdr3_nt: TGTGCCAGCAGTGCCGCCAACAGGGGAGACTATGGCTACACCTTC

j_call: TRBJ1-2
v_call: TRBV27
clone_size: -
d_call: -
cdr3_aa: CASTSRATSYGYTF
cdr3_nt: TGTGCCAGCACCTCCAGGGCGACCTCCTATGGCTACACCTTC

j_call: TRBJ2-7
v_call: TRBV2
clone_size: -
d_call: -
cdr3_aa: CASTAQNEQYF
cdr3_nt: TGTGCCAGCACAGCACAAAACGAGCAGTACTTC

j_call: TRBJ2-7
v_call: TRBV27
clone_size: -
d_call: -
cdr3_aa: CASSPTAQYF
cdr3_nt: TGTGCCAGCAGTCCCACGGCGCAGTACTTC

j_call: TRBJ2-7
v_call: TRBV11-2
clone_size: -
d_call: TRBD2
cdr3_aa: CASSLTSGLSAYEQYF
cdr3_nt: TGTGCCAGCAGCCTTACTAGCGGGCTTTCCGCCTACGAGCAGTACTTC